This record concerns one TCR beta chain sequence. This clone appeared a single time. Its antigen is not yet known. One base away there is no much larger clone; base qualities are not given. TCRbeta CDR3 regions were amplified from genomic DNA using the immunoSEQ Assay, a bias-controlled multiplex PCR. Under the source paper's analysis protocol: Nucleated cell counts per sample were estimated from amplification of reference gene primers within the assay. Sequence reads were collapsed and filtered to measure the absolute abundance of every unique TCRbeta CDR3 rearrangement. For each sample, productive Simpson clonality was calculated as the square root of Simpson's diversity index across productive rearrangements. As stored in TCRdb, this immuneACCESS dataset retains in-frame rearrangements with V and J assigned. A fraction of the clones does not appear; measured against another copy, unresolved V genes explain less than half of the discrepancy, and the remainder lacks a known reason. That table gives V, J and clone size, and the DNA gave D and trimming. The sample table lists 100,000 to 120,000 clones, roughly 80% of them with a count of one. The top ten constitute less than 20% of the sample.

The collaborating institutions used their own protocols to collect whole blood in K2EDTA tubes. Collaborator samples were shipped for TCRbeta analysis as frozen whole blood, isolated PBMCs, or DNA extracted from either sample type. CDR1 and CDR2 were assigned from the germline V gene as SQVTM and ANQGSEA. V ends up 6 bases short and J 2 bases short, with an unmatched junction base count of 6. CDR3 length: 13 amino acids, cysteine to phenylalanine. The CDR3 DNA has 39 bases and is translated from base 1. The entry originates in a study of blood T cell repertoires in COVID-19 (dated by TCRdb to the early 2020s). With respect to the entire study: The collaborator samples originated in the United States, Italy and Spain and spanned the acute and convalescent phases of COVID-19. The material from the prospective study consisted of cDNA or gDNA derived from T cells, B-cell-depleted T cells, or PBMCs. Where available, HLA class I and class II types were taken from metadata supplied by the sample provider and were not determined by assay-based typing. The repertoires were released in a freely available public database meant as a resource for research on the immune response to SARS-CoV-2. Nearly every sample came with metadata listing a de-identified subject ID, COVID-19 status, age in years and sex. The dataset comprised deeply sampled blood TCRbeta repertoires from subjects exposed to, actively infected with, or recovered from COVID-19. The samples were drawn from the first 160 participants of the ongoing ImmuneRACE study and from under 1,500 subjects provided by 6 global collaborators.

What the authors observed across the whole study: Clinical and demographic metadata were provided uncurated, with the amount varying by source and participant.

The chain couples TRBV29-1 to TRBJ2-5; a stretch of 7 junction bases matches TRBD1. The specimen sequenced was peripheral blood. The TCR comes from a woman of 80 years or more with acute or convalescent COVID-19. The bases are TGCAGCGTCGCCGGGACAGAGCAAGAGACCCAGTACTTC. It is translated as CSVAGTEQETQYF. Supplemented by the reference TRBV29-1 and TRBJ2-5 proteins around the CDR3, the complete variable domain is SAVISQKPSRDICQRGTSLTIQCQVDSQVTMMFWYRQQPGQSLTLIATANQGSEATYESGFVIDKFPISRPNLTFSTLTVSNMSPEDSSIYLCSVAGTEQETQYFGPGTRLLVL.